This is a list of T cell receptor beta chains from one sample in a study of T cell responses to AZD1222 COVID-19 vaccine. Only in-frame clones appear in the TCRdb table, and some are missing; sequencing was by immunoSEQ multiplex PCR. The table lists fewer than 65,000 clones, around 84% of them singletons. The sample in question was peripheral blood, obtained on day 0 of AZD1222 vaccination. Receptors originate from an adult in good health. Both conserved end residues are part of each CDR3. Each record gives: V gene, D gene, clone size, J gene, CDR3 protein, CDR3 DNA. The D gene is left open where the match is weak. Size tells how often a clone was seen (once, few, many) or the class of an expanded clone, and some rows leave it out.

>TRBV16|.|.|TRBJ1-2
CASSQSRGAGYGYTF
TGTGCCAGCAGCCAAAGCCGGGGGGCCGGCTATGGCTACACCTTC
>TRBV5-1|.|few|TRBJ2-6
CASSLGMGANVLTF
TGCGCCAGCAGCTTAGGGATGGGGGCCAACGTCCTGACTTTC
>TRBV9|.|.|TRBJ2-1
CASSVGGGNEQFF
TGTGCCAGCAGCGTAGGTGGAGGTAATGAGCAGTTCTTC
>TRBV28|TRBD2|.|TRBJ2-7
CASSLGGAGGIEQYF
TGTGCCAGCAGTTTAGGGGGAGCGGGAGGAATCGAGCAGTACTTC
>TRBV11-2|.|.|TRBJ1-2
CASSLDHRSPYGYTF
TGTGCCAGCAGCTTAGACCACAGGAGCCCCTATGGCTACACCTTC
>TRBV14|TRBD2|.|TRBJ2-5
CASSANLAEETQYF
TGTGCCAGCAGCGCTAATCTAGCGGAAGAGACCCAGTACTTC
>TRBV7-3|.|.|TRBJ1-1
CASSQGTGTEAFF
TGTGCCAGCAGTCAGGGTACGGGAACTGAAGCTTTCTTT
>TRBV7-6|.|.|TRBJ2-5
CASSWTEQETQYF
TGTGCCAGCAGTTGGACAGAACAAGAGACCCAGTACTTC
>TRBV7-2|.|.|TRBJ2-6
CASSLTMPSGANVLTF
TGTGCCAGCAGCTTGACCATGCCCTCTGGGGCCAACGTCCTGACTTTC
>TRBV7-9|TRBD1|.|TRBJ2-5
CASSLTRGRGSRQETQYF
TGTGCCAGCAGCTTAACCAGGGGGCGCGGAAGCCGCCAAGAGACCCAGTACTTC
>TRBV18|.|.|TRBJ1-2
CASSPLSDYGYTF
TGTGCCAGCTCACCCCTTTCGGACTATGGCTACACCTTC
>TRBV29-1|.|.|TRBJ2-1
CSGRVNEQFF
TGCAGCGGGCGAGTCAATGAGCAGTTCTTC
>TRBV27|TRBD2|.|TRBJ2-3
CASSLGGDTDTQYF
TGTGCCAGCAGTTTAGGGGGGGACACAGATACGCAGTATTTT